Listed below are T cell receptor beta chains from one sample, sequenced in a study of T cells in Graves' hyperthyroidism and ophthalmopathy. In TCRdb, the multiplex PCR reads were re-called with MiXCR into one record per CDR3 protein. The data contain roughly 100,000 distinct CDR3 sequences, about half of them singletons. The sequenced sample was blood. The source is a man aged 35 to 55 with Graves' hyperthyroidism. Both conserved end residues are part of each CDR3. D genes are given only for firm matches. Size tells how often a clone was seen (once, few, many) or the class of an expanded clone, and some rows leave it out.

j_call,v_call,clone_size,d_call,cdr3_nt,cdr3_aa
TRBJ1-2,TRBV12-5,many,NA,TGTGCTAGTGGTTTAAACAGGGTGTATGGCTACACCTTC,CASGLNRVYGYTF
TRBJ2-5,TRBV19,NA,TRBD2,TGTGCCAGTAGTATAGGGACTAGAGAGACCCAGTACTTC,CASSIGTRETQYF
TRBJ1-1,TRBV4-3,NA,TRBD1,TGCGCCAGCAGTCATGACCTTGGGACAGGGATGAACACTGAAGCTTTCTTT,CASSHDLGTGMNTEAFF
TRBJ2-1,TRBV20-1,NA,NA,TGCAGTGCTAGAGATCACAGGGCTTCCAATGAGCAGTTCTTC,CSARDHRASNEQFF
TRBJ1-2,TRBV2,NA,TRBD1,TGTGCCAGCAGCCGGACAGGGGACTACTATGGCTACACCTTC,CASSRTGDYYGYTF
TRBJ2-3,TRBV7-2,NA,NA,TGTACCAGCAGTTTGGGAGGCGCTAGCTCCTACAATGAGCAGTATTTT,CTSSLGGASSYNEQYF
TRBJ2-5,TRBV5-1,many,NA,TGCGCCAGCAGTCTGGCAAGGGGGGGGCCACAAGAGACCCAGTACTTC,CASSLARGGPQETQYF
TRBJ2-7,TRBV11-1,many,TRBD1,TGTGCCAGCAGCTCAAGGACAGGGGGCGAGCAGTACTTC,CASSSRTGGEQYF
TRBJ1-1,TRBV29-1,NA,TRBD1,TGCAGCGTTGCGGGGACAGGGGGGACTGAAGCTTTCTTT,CSVAGTGGTEAFF
TRBJ2-7,TRBV30,NA,TRBD2,TGTGCCTGGAGGCCCTTGCGGGAGGTGGGCGAGCAGTACTTC,CAWRPLREVGEQYF
TRBJ1-2,TRBV20-1,many,NA,TGCAGTGCTAGCGGCCAGTTCTATGGCTACACCTTC,CSASGQFYGYTF
TRBJ1-2,TRBV20-1,once,TRBD1,TGCAGTGCTAGGGGGACAGCTAACTATGGCTACACCTTC,CSARGTANYGYTF
TRBJ2-7,TRBV3-1,many,NA,TGTGCCTCGGGGAAGGGCGAGCAGTACTTC,CASGKGEQYF
TRBJ2-7,TRBV5-1,many,TRBD1,TGCGCCAGCAGCTTGGCCCCGGGACAGTCGAAAACCTACGAGCAGTACTTC,CASSLAPGQSKTYEQYF
TRBJ2-2,TRBV28,few,NA,TGTGCCAGCAGGCGGGGAGGCCCGTTTGACGGGGAGCTGTTTTTT,CASRRGGPFDGELFF
TRBJ1-1,TRBV11-2,NA,TRBD1,TGTGCCAGCATCGGACAGGGGGGGACTGAAGCTTTCTTT,CASIGQGGTEAFF
TRBJ2-7,TRBV11-3,many,TRBD2,TGTGCCAGCAGCACCCCGGGACTAGCGGGAGGGGAGCAGTACTTC,CASSTPGLAGGEQYF
TRBJ2-3,TRBV6-4,many,TRBD1,TGTGCCAGCAGTGGGACAGGGCACACAGATACGCAGTATTTT,CASSGTGHTDTQYF
TRBJ1-2,TRBV3-1,many,NA,TGCGCCAGCAGCCCAACAGGATTAGGCTATGGCTACACCTTC,CASSPTGLGYGYTF
TRBJ2-1,TRBV5-1,many,TRBD2,TGCGCCAGCAAATCCAGACTAGCGGAATACAATGAGCAGTTCTTC,CASKSRLAEYNEQFF
TRBJ2-6,TRBV3-1,many,NA,TGTGCCAGCAGCCAAGTCTACACGTCTGGGGCCAACGTCCTGACTTTC,CASSQVYTSGANVLTF
TRBJ2-7,TRBV2,many,NA,TGTGCCAGCAGAAGGGCGTACGAGCAGTACTTC,CASRRAYEQYF
TRBJ2-4,TRBV2,many,NA,TGTGCCAGCAGTCCCCAACTAGCCAAAAACATTCAGTACTTC,CASSPQLAKNIQYF
TRBJ1-6,TRBV6-5,many,NA,TGTGCCAGCAGTCCCGACAGGCGGCGAGGTTCACCCCTCCACTTT,CASSPDRRRGSPLHF
TRBJ1-5,TRBV20-1,NA,TRBD1,TGCAGTGCGACGAGACAGGGAACCCAGCATTTT,CSATRQGTQHF
TRBJ2-1,TRBV29-1,NA,NA,TGCAGCGTCTACAGCAGGAGGGCCAATGAGCAGTTCTTC,CSVYSRRANEQFF
TRBJ1-1,TRBV12-3/TRBV12-4,many,NA,TGTGCCAGCAGCTTTAGACAGAACACTGAAGCTTTCTTT,CASSFRQNTEAFF
TRBJ2-1,TRBV24-1,NA,TRBD2,TGTGCCACCAGTGAGGCGGGGGGGTTCTTC,CATSEAGGFF